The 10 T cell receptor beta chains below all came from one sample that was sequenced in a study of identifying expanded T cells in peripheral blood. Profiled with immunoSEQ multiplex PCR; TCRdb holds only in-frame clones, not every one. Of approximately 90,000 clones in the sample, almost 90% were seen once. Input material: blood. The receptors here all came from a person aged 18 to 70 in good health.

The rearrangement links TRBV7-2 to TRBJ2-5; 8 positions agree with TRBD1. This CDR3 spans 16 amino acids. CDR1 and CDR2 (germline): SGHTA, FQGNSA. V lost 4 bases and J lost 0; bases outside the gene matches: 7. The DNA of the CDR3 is TGTGCCAGCAGCTCTGGACAGGGTTGGTACCAAGAGACCCAGTACTTC. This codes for CASSSGQGWYQETQYF.

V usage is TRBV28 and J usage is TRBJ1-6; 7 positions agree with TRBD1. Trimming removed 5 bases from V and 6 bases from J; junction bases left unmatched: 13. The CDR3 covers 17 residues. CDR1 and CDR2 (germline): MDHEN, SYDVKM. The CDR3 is CASSGFRTGDFNSPLHF. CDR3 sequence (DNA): TGTGCCAGCAGTGGATTTCGGACAGGAGACTTTAATTCACCCCTCCACTTT.

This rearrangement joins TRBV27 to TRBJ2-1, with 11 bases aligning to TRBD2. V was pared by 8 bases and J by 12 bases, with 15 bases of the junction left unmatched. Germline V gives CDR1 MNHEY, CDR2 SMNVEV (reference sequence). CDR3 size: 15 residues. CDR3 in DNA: TGTGCCAGCCAAACTAGCGGGAGTATTCCGGGGGGGCAGTTCTTC. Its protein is CASQTSGSIPGGQFF.

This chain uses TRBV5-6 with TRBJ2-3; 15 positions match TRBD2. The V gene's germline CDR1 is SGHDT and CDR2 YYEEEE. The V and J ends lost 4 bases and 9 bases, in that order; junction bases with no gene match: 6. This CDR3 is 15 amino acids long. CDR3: CASSTSGTSGGTQYF. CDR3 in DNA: TGTGCCAGCAGCACCTCCGGGACTAGCGGGGGGACGCAGTATTTT. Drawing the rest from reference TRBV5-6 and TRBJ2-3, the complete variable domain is DAGVTQSPTHLIKTRGQQVTLRCSPKSGHDTVSWYQQALGQGPQFIFQYYEEEERQRGNFPDRFSGHQFPNYSSELNVNALLLGDSALYLCASSTSGTSGGTQYFGPGTRLTVL.

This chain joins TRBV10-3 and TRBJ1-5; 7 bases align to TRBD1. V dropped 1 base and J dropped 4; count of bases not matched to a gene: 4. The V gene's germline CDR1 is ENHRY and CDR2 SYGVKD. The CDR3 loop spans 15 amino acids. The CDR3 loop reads CAISELGGANQPQHF. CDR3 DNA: TGTGCCATCAGTGAGTTAGGGGGCGCGAATCAGCCCCAGCATTTT.

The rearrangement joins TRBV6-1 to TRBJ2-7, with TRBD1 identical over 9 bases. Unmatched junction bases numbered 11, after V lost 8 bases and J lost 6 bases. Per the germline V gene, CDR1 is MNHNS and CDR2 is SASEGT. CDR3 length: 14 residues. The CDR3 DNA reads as TGTGCCAGCGAACCGGGACAGGGATTCGCCGAGCAGTACTTC. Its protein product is CASEPGQGFAEQYF.

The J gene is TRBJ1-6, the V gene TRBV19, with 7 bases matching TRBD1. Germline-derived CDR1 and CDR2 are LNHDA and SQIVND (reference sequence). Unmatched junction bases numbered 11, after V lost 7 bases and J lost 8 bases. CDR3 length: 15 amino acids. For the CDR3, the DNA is TGTGCCAGTACCTTATCCGGGACAGCTTATTCACCCCTCCACTTT. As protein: CASTLSGTAYSPLHF.

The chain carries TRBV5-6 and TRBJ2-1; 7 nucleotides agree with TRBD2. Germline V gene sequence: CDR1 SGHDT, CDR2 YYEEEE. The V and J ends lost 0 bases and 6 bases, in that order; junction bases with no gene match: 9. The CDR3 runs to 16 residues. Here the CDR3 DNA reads TGTGCCAGCAGCTTGGGGGTCGGGACTATAGGCAATGAGCAGTTCTTC. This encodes CASSLGVGTIGNEQFF.

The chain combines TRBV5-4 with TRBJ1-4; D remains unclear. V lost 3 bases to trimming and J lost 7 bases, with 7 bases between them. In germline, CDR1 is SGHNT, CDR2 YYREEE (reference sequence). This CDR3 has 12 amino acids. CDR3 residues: CASSSSGEKLFF. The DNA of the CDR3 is TGTGCCAGCAGCTCGAGCGGTGAAAAACTGTTTTTT.

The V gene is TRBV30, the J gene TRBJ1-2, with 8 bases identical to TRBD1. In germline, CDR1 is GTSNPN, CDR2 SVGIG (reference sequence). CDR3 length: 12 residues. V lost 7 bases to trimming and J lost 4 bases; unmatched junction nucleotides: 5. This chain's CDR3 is CAFTGGSYGYTF. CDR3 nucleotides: TGTGCCTTTACAGGGGGGAGCTATGGCTACACCTTC.